These 23 T cell receptor beta chains came from one sample sequenced in a study of blood T cell repertoires in COVID-19. Profiling relied on immunoSEQ multiplex PCR, and the TCRdb table lists in-frame clones only, not all of them. In the table there are a few hundred thousand clones, over 75% of which are singletons. Specimen: peripheral blood. These receptors were taken from a human donor in a cohort sampled during active COVID-19.

This sequence joins TRBV6-5 and TRBJ2-3; no clear D gene. V was cut by 0 bases and J by 0 bases, with 4 bases left in between. The CDR3 is made up of 14 amino acids. CDR1 is MNHEY and CDR2 is SVGAGI in the germline V gene. The CDR3 spells CASSYSASTDTQYF. The CDR3 nucleotides are TGTGCCAGCAGTTACTCGGCAAGCACAGATACGCAGTATTTT.

The gene calls are TRBV7-9 and TRBJ2-1; possibly TRBD2 for D (6 bases). This CDR3 region has 15 residues. Trimming cost V 3 bases and J 8 bases, with 17 bases left between them. Germline V CDR1 and CDR2: SEHNR, FQNEAQ (reference sequence). The DNA of the CDR3 is TGTGCCAGCAGCTTGAGCGGGCCACGGGGCGATGAGCAGTTCTTC. This sequence encodes CASSLSGPRGDEQFF.

This chain uses TRBV6-1 with TRBJ1-6; D is undetermined. CDR1 and CDR2 (germline): MNHNS, SASEGT. V lost 0 bases and J lost 3, with 9 bases in between. This CDR3 comprises 16 residues. CDR3: CASSEALVGYNSPLHF. CDR3 coding DNA: TGTGCCAGCAGTGAAGCGCTAGTCGGCTATAATTCACCCCTCCACTTT.

This rearrangement joins TRBV9 to TRBJ1-5, with D perhaps matching TRBD1 (5 bases). The CDR3 length is 14 residues. The germline CDR1 and CDR2 sequences are SGDLS and YYNGEE. The ends were cut back, 3 bases at V and 4 bases at J, with 11 bases in the middle. The CDR3 region is CASSAQGNNQPQHF. The CDR3 region has the DNA TGTGCCAGCAGCGCCCAGGGAAATAATCAGCCCCAGCATTTT.

CDR3 coding DNA: TGTGCCAGCAGTTTGACAGGGAACGAGCAGTACTTC. This encodes CASSLTGNEQYF. This sequence joins TRBV5-8 and TRBJ2-7; 7 bases match TRBD1. The CDR3 sequence is 12 residues long. J gave up 5 bases and V 5 bases, and 4 bases lay outside the gene matches. Germline CDR1 and CDR2: SGHTS and YDEGEE.

This clone is a singleton in its sample. The V and J genes are TRBV12-5 and TRBJ2-7, with D perhaps TRBD1 (5 bases). The V end lost 6 bases, the J end lost 1 base, and 10 bases lay between the germline ends. The V gene's germline CDR1 is LGHNT and CDR2 FRNRAP. CDR3 length: 13 amino acids. CDR3 DNA: TGTGCTAGTGGCACAGGAACTTCCTACGAGCAGTACTTC. It codes for CASGTGTSYEQYF.

The chain recombines TRBV24-1 with TRBJ2-1, with D possibly being TRBD1 (6 bases). The CDR3 length is 14 residues. V gave up 4 bases and J gave up 10 bases, with 16 bases separating them. Looked up from germline, CDR1 is KGHDR and CDR2 is SFDVKD. The CDR3 nucleotides are TGTGCCACCAGTGAGCCTACAGGGACCTCCGAGCAGTTCTTC. It specifies CATSEPTGTSEQFF.

This chain connects TRBV7-2 to TRBJ1-2; the match to TRBD1 covers 7 bases. This CDR3 region has 14 residues. Germline assignment: CDR1 SGHTA and CDR2 FQGNSA. Trimming removed 2 bases from V and 10 bases from J; junction bases left unmatched: 10. The CDR3 loop is CASSLRGLYGNYTF. The CDR3 nucleotides read TGTGCCAGCAGCTTAAGGGGGCTATACGGAAACTACACCTTC.

This chain joins TRBV5-6 and TRBJ1-1; 7 bases fit TRBD1. V trimming: 1 base; J trimming: 1 base; junction bases outside the gene matches: 4. Looked up from germline, CDR1 is SGHDT and CDR2 is YYEEEE. This CDR3 is 15 amino acids long. The CDR3 spells CASSLRTGWNTEAFF. CDR3 DNA: TGTGCCAGCAGCTTGAGGACAGGCTGGAACACTGAAGCTTTCTTT. Supplemented by reference TRBV5-6 and TRBJ1-1, the full variable domain reads DAGVTQSPTHLIKTRGQQVTLRCSPKSGHDTVSWYQQALGQGPQFIFQYYEEEERQRGNFPDRFSGHQFPNYSSELNVNALLLGDSALYLCASSLRTGWNTEAFFGQGTRLTVV.

The rearrangement uses TRBV28 and TRBJ1-6, with 9 bases matching TRBD1. With 6 bases clipped from V and 7 bases from J, the junction kept 7 bases outside the gene matches. The germline V gene has CDR1 MDHEN and CDR2 SYDVKM. The CDR3 covers 15 residues. The CDR3 region is CASSRGDRDNSPLHF. The CDR3 coding sequence is TGTGCCAGCAGCCGGGGGGACAGGGACAATTCACCCCTCCACTTT.

The chain links TRBV9 to TRBJ1-5; TRBD1 might be the D (6 bases). V was clipped by 0 bases and J by 7 bases, with 11 bases between them. CDR3 length: 14 amino acids. Germline V lookup: CDR1 SGDLS, CDR2 YYNGEE. The CDR3 spells CASSVEAGDQPQHF. The CDR3 nucleotides read TGTGCCAGCAGCGTAGAAGCAGGGGACCAGCCCCAGCATTTT. The whole variable domain, remainder taken from reference TRBV9 and TRBJ1-5, is DSGVTQTPKHLITATGQRVTLRCSPRSGDLSVYWYQQSLDQGLQFLIQYYNGEERAKGNILERFSAQQFPDLHSELNLSSLELGDSALYFCASSVEAGDQPQHFGDGTRLSIL.

V gene TRBV27 combines with J gene TRBJ2-7; TRBD2 agrees at 7 bases. The V gene's germline CDR1 is MNHEY and CDR2 SMNVEV (reference sequence). The V and J ends lost 4 bases and 0 bases, in that order; junction bases with no gene match: 6. CDR3 size: 15 residues. The CDR3 region is CASSSLAGVSYEQYF. As DNA, the CDR3 is TGTGCCAGCAGTTCGCTCGCGGGGGTCTCCTACGAGCAGTACTTC.

The genes are TRBV30 and TRBJ2-7; 7 nucleotides line up with TRBD1. V lost 3 bases to trimming and J lost 2 bases; unmatched junction nucleotides: 7. The CDR3 extends over 14 amino acids. The germline V gene has CDR1 GTSNPN and CDR2 SVGIG (reference sequence). The CDR3 reads CAWSRDSGAYEQYF. CDR3 DNA sequence: TGTGCCTGGAGCCGGGACAGCGGAGCCTACGAGCAGTACTTC.

The chain is built from TRBV6-5 and TRBJ1-2; 11 bases are shared with TRBD1. The J segment lost 3 bases and the V segment lost 5 bases, leaving 5 bases of the junction unmatched. In germline, CDR1 is MNHEY, CDR2 SVGAGI. The CDR3 is 15 residues long. The CDR3 sequence: CASSSGQGADYGYTF. For the CDR3, the DNA is TGTGCCAGCAGTAGTGGACAGGGGGCGGACTATGGCTACACCTTC.

In DNA form, the CDR3 reads TGTGCCAGTAGTCTCCGGGACAGGAGCGAAAAACTGTTTTTT. Residues: CASSLRDRSEKLFF. This chain connects TRBV19 to TRBJ1-4, with TRBD1 matching 8 bases. The trim removed 5 bases at V and 8 bases at J, leaving 7 bases unmatched. The germline V gene has CDR1 LNHDA and CDR2 SQIVND (reference sequence). This CDR3 has 14 residues.

On this clone: Other DNA sequences from this sample encode an identical CDR3 as well. The chain couples TRBV5-1 to TRBJ2-1; 10 bases agree with TRBD1. This CDR3 has 15 residues. V lost 3 bases to trimming and J lost 4 bases; unmatched junction nucleotides: 4. CDR1 is SGHRS and CDR2 is YFSETQ in the germline V gene. The CDR3 coding sequence is TGCGCCAGCAGCTCGACAGGGGGCTTATACAATGAGCAGTTCTTC. Its protein product is CASSSTGGLYNEQFF.

This clone was counted once. The rearrangement links TRBV6-5 to TRBJ1-5; the D is unclear. V lost 5 bases and J lost 5, with 13 bases in between. This CDR3 is 14 amino acids long. Germline-derived CDR1 and CDR2 are MNHEY and SVGAGI. The CDR3 sequence is CASSPSGLDQPQHF. The CDR3 coding sequence is TGTGCCAGCAGTCCGAGCGGGCTTGATCAGCCCCAGCATTTT.

The chain recombines TRBV10-3 with TRBJ1-2; 12 positions match TRBD1. The CDR3 spans 13 residues. With V trimmed by 6 bases and J by 6 bases, 2 bases remained unmatched. Germline values: CDR1 ENHRY, CDR2 SYGVKD. As DNA, the CDR3 is TGTGCCATCAGCGGGACAGGGGGCCATGGCTACACCTTC. Translating gives CAISGTGGHGYTF.

This chain uses TRBV6-4 with TRBJ1-2; 9 bases map to TRBD1. The CDR3 runs to 15 residues. V was clipped by 4 bases and J by 7 bases; unmatched bases: 10. CDR1 is MRHNA, CDR2 SNTAGT, per germline. CDR3 loop: CASSVTGTGLGGYTF. The CDR3 DNA reads as TGTGCCAGCAGTGTCACCGGGACAGGGTTAGGTGGCTACACCTTC.

This chain joins TRBV6-1 and TRBJ2-5; 9 nucleotides match TRBD2. The CDR3 is 17 amino acids. CDR1 and CDR2 from the germline V gene are MNHNS and SASEGT. Unmatched junction bases numbered 13, after V lost 4 bases and J lost 4 bases. The CDR3 nucleotides are TGTGCCAGCAGTGGCGGGGGGCTAGCGGGGATGTTAGAGACCCAGTACTTC. Translating gives CASSGGGLAGMLETQYF.

The DNA for the CDR3 is TGTGCCAGCAGCTTATATGATAATTCACCCCTCCACTTT. It yields the protein CASSLYDNSPLHF. The chain uses TRBV7-7 and TRBJ1-6; D not certain. The germline V and J ends were trimmed by 2 bases and 5 bases, with 4 bases remaining between them. The germline CDR1 and CDR2 sequences are SSHAT and FNYEAQ (reference sequence). The CDR3 has 13 amino acids.

This clone was seen only once. The chain links TRBV5-1 to TRBJ2-7; D is perhaps TRBD1 (6 bases). Trimming pared 0 bases from V and 3 bases from J, leaving 16 bases between. The CDR3 has 16 amino acids. Germline CDR1 reads SGHRS; CDR2 reads YFSETQ. The CDR3 DNA reads TGCGCCAGCAGCTTGGGGGTCGGTACAGGGTACTACGAGCAGTACTTC. As protein: CASSLGVGTGYYEQYF.

The V gene is TRBV4-1, the J gene TRBJ1-2; D unclear. CDR3 length: 14 residues. Trimming stripped 1 base from V and 8 bases from J, with 14 bases between. Germline V CDR1 and CDR2: MGHRA, YSYEKL. CDR3 sequence (DNA): TGCGCCAGCAGCCAAGCAATACGGGTGAGCGGCTACACCTTC. It is translated as CASSQAIRVSGYTF.